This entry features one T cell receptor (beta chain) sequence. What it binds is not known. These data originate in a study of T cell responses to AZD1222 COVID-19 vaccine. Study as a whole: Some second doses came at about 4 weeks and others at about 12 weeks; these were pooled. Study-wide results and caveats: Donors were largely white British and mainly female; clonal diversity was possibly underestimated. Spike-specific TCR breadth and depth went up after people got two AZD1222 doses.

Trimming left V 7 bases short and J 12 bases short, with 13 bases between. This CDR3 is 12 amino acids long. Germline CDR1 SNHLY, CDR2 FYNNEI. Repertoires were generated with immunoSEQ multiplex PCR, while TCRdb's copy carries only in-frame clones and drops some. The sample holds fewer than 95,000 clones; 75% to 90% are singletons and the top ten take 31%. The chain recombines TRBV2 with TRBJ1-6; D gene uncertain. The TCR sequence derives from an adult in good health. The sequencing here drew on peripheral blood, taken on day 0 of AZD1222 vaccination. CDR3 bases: TGTGCCAGCATAGGGAAGAATCGACCCCTCCACTTT. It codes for CASIGKNRPLHF. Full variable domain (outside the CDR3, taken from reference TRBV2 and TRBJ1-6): EPEVTQTPSHQVTQMGQEVILRCVPISNHLYFYWYRQILGQKVEFLVSFYNNEISEKSEIFDDQFSVERPDGSNFTLKIRSTKLEDSAMYFCASIGKNRPLHFGNGTRLTVT.